Here is one T cell receptor (beta chain) with its context. Its antigen is as yet unknown. Sequencing was performed with immunoSEQ multiplex PCR; in TCRdb, only in-frame clones are kept and a portion is missing. The sample lists about 47,000 clones, 80% to 85% occurring once. The data were taken from a study of OX40 agonist ivuxolimab in advanced cancers. Study in general: Dose-escalation cases comprised hepatocellular carcinoma, melanoma, renal cell or head and neck cancer.

Germline CDR1 and CDR2: SEHNR and FQNEAQ (reference sequence). The V and J ends lost 5 bases and 1 base, in that order; junction bases with no gene match: 6. This CDR3 has 15 residues. Study results and limitations: Among some nonresponders, normalized T-cell clonal expansion was also low.

This TCR was sampled from an adult with an advanced solid tumor such as melanoma, head and neck, liver or kidney cancer. The input for sequencing was CD4+ or CD8+ T cells sorted from blood, taken in a trial of the OX40 agonist ivuxolimab. This chain uses TRBV7-9 with TRBJ2-7; 9 nucleotides align to TRBD1. The CDR3 sequence: CASSEGQGYSYEQYF. The CDR3 DNA reads as TGTGCCAGCAGCGAGGGACAGGGCTATTCCTACGAGCAGTACTTC.